Detailed here is one T cell receptor beta chain. This entry is derived from a study of blood T cell repertoires in COVID-19. Study in general: Spain, Italy and the United States supplied samples that represented acute and convalescent COVID-19. Sample material is recorded as cDNA or gDNA derived from T cells, B-cell-depleted T cells, or PBMCs.

Participant reports of clinical history set cohort assignment. Some clones are missing from TCRdb's copy, which holds only in-frame ones; the method was immunoSEQ multiplex PCR. The data show roughly 380,000 clones, roughly 87% seen once. The CDR3 has 14 amino acids. CDR1 and CDR2 (germline): ENHRY, SYGVKD. The V end lost 0 bases, the J end lost 4 bases, and 9 bases lay between the germline ends. The source material was PBMCs or T cells enriched from blood (not recorded which). This TCR was sampled from a woman aged 25 to 39 who had recovered from COVID-19. This chain links TRBV10-3 with TRBJ1-2; D is perhaps TRBD1 (5 bases). CDR3 sequence reads: CAISESATGYGYTF. The CDR3 nucleotides are TGTGCCATCAGTGAGTCCGCAACAGGCTATGGCTACACCTTC.